This TCR beta chain originates from a study of cytomegalovirus exposure and HLA in healthy donors. Whole-study context: The platform used for the 110 or so validation repertoires matched that of the approximately 670 first-cohort repertoires, a later analysis reported. Points from the study as a whole: Reportedly, diagnosis of cytomegalovirus status by the classifier showed high specificity and sensitivity. Specific recognition of CMV antigens was confirmed in vitro for a few chains (all CMV-associated). There were some public TCRs occurring in many donors, but most TCR sequences were rare.

To note about this clone: Its antigen remains unidentified.

There are 13 residues in the CDR3. Trimming removed 2 bases at V and 6 bases at J, with 8 bases between. The germline CDR1 and CDR2 sequences are MNHNY and SVGAGI (reference sequence). Assay: immunoSEQ multiplex PCR; the TCRdb copy retains only in-frame clones and omits some. This sample has 150,000 or so clones, with 80% to 90% found just once. The V call is TRBV6-6, the J call TRBJ1-5, with D perhaps TRBD1 (6 bases). The TCR originated in a woman younger than 35 in good health and CMV-seropositive. Sequencing used PBMCs. The CDR3 DNA sequence: TGTGCCAGCAGTTACCAGGGGCCTCAGCCCCAGCATTTT. Encoded protein: CASSYQGPQPQHF.